This T cell receptor (beta chain) is drawn from a study of blood T cell repertoires in COVID-19. Study overall: T cells, B-cell-depleted T cells, or PBMCs supplied cDNA or gDNA.

Per the authors' pipeline: Nucleated cell number was recorded as an estimate derived from reference gene primer amplification. Assay used: immunoSEQ multiplex PCR; TCRdb lists only in-frame clones, some missing. V, J and clone size derive from that table, while D and trimming were established from the DNA sequence. The repertoire includes about 160,000 clones, 75% to 85% of them detected once, and roughly 3.4% sits in the top ten. Cohort 3 donors were reported recovered after two negative PCRs, clearance, or symptom resolution. The CDR3 consists of 16 residues. Germline loops: CDR1 SGHNT, CDR2 YYREEE (reference sequence). The ends were cut back, 0 bases at V and 1 base at J, with 10 bases in the middle.

The receptor was derived from a woman aged 55 to 70 who had recovered from COVID-19. The sequencing sample was made of PBMCs or T cells enriched from blood (not recorded which). This chain uses TRBV5-4 with TRBJ2-2, with a tentative D call TRBD1 (6 bases). CDR3 loop: CASSLARGGNTGELFF. In nucleotides, the CDR3 is TGTGCCAGCAGCTTGGCCAGAGGGGGGAACACCGGGGAGCTGTTTTTT. Full variable domain (rest looked up from reference TRBV5-4 and TRBJ2-2): ETGVTQSPTHLIKTRGQQVTLRCSSQSGHNTVSWYQQALGQGPQFIFQYYREEENGRGNFPPRFSGLQFPNYSSELNVNALELDDSALYLCASSLARGGNTGELFFGEGSRLTVL.